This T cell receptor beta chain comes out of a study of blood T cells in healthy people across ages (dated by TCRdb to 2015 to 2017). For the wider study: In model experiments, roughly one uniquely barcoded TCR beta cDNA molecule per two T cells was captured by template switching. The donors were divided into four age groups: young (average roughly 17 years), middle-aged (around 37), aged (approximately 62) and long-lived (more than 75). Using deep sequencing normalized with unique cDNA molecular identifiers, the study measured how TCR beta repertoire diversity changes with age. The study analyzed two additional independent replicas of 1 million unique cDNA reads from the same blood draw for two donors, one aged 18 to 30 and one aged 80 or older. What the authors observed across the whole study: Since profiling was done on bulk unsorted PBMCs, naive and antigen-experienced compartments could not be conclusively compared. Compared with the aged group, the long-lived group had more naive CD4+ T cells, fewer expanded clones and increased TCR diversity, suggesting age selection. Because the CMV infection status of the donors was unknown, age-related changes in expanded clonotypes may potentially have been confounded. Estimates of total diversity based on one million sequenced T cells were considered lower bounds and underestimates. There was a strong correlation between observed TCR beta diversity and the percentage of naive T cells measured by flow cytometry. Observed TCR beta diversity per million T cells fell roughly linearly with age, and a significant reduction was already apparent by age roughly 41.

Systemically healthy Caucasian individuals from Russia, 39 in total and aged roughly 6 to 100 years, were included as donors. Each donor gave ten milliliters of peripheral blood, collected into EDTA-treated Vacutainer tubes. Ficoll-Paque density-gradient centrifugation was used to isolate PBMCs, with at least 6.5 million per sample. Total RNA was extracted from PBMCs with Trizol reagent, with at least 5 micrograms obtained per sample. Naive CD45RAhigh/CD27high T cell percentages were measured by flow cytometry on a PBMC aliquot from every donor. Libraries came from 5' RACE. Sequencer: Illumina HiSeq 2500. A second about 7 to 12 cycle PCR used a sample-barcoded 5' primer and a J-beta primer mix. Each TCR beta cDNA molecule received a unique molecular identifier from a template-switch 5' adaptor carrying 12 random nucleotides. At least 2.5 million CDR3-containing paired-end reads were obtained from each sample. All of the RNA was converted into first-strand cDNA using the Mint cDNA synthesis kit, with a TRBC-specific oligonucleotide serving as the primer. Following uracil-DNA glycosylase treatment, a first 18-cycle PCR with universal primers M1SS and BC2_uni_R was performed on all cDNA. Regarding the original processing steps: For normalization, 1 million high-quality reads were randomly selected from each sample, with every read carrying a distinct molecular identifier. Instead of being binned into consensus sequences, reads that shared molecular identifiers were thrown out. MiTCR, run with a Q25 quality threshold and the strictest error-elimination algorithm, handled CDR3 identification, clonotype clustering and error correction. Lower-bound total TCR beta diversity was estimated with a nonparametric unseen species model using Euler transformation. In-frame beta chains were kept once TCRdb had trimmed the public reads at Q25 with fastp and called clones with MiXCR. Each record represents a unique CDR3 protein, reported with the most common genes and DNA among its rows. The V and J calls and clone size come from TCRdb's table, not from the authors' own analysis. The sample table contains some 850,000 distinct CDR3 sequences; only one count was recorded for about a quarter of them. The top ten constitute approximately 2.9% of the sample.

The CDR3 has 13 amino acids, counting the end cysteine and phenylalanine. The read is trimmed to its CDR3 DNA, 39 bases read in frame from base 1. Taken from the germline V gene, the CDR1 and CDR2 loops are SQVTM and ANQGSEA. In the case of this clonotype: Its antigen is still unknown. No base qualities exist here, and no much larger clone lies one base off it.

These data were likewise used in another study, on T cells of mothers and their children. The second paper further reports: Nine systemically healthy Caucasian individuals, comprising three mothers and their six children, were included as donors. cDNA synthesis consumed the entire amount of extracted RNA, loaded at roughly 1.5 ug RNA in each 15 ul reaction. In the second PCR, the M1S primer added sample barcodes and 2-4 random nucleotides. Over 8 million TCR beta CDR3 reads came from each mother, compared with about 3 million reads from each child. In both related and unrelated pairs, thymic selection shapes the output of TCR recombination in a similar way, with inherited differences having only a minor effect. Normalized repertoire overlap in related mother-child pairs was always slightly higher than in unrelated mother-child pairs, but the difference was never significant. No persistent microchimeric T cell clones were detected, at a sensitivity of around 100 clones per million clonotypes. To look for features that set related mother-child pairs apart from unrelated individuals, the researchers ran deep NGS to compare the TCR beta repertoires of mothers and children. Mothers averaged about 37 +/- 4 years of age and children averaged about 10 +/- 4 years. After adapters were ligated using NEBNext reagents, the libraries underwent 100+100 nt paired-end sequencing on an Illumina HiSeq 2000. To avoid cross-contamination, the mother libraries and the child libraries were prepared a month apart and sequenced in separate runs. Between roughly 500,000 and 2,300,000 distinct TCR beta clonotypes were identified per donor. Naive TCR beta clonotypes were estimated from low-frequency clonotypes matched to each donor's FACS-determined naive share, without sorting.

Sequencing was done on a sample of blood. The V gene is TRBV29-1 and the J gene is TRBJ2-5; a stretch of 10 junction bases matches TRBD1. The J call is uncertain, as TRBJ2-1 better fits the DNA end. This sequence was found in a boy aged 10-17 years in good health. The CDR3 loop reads CSGVPGQGYEQFF. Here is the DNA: TGCAGCGGTGTCCCGGGACAGGGGTATGAGCAGTTCTTC.